These 24 T cell receptor beta chains share one sample of origin, sequenced in a study of T cell repertoires in cytomegalovirus infection. Their cognate antigens are unknown. TCRdb reprocessed the reads via MiXCR and lists one record per CDR3 protein. This sample has roughly 120,000 distinct CDR3 sequences; over 25% occur once, and the top ten carry more than 35%. This specimen was CD8+ T cells from cultured PBMCs, taken from culture after CMV antigen stimulation. All receptors derive from a human donor in good health (CMV status not recorded). Some clones in this sample may be carry-over from other donors' samples.

V is TRBV6-5 and J is TRBJ2-3, with 7 bases lining up with TRBD2. The V gene's germline CDR1 is MNHEY and CDR2 SVGAGI. The CDR3 is 18 residues long. V shed 2 bases, J shed 1 base, and the junction held 12 bases outside the gene matches. The CDR3: CASSYTGNWAGGTDTQYF. The CDR3 region has the DNA TGTGCCAGCAGTTACACGGGTAACTGGGCGGGGGGCACAGATACGCAGTATTTT.

This clonotype was counted a few times. The V and J genes are TRBV7-3 and TRBJ1-1; no reliable D call. This CDR3 comprises 16 residues. The germline V gene has CDR1 SGHTA and CDR2 FQGTGA. V lost 1 base, J lost 0 bases, and 12 bases lay in between. CDR3 in amino acids: CASSLNPGLMNTEAFF. In DNA, the CDR3 is TGTGCCAGCAGCTTAAACCCCGGACTGATGAACACTGAAGCTTTCTTT.

V usage is TRBV4-1 and J usage is TRBJ2-1; D perhaps matches TRBD2 (7 bases). The V end lost 3 bases, the J end lost 4 bases, and 13 bases lay between the germline ends. In germline, CDR1 is MGHRA, CDR2 YSYEKL. The CDR3 covers 15 residues. This CDR3 is CASSHYGGPYNEQFF. CDR3 nucleotides: TGCGCCAGCAGCCACTACGGGGGGCCTTACAATGAGCAGTTCTTC.

The chain uses TRBV20-1 and TRBJ2-7, with 9 bases lining up with TRBD1. Looked up from germline, CDR1 is DFQATT and CDR2 is SNEGSKA (reference sequence). The CDR3 loop spans 14 amino acids. J gave up 1 base and V 3 bases, and 4 bases lay outside the gene matches. The CDR3 loop reads CSASSDRGSYEQYF. CDR3 nucleotides: TGCAGTGCTAGTTCGGACAGGGGTTCCTACGAGCAGTACTTC.

The V gene is TRBV6-6, the J gene TRBJ2-7, with no clear D. The germline gives CDR1 MNHNY, CDR2 SVGAGI (reference sequence). Trimming pared 4 bases from V and 2 bases from J, leaving 12 bases between. The CDR3 length is 14 residues. The CDR3 spells CASSFMIRTYEQYF. The CDR3 DNA reads TGTGCCAGCAGTTTCATGATTAGAACCTACGAGCAGTACTTC.

The chain links TRBV6-5 to TRBJ2-1; D remains ambiguous. Trimming took 7 bases from V and 9 from J, leaving 7 bases between them. Germline V gene data show CDR1 as MNHEY and CDR2 as SVGAGI. This CDR3 comprises 10 residues. This CDR3 reads CASILLEQFF. CDR3 coding DNA: TGTGCCAGCATTTTGCTTGAGCAGTTCTTC.

This chain links TRBV7-8 with TRBJ1-4; 8 bases are shared with TRBD1. Trimming removed 5 bases from V and 4 bases from J; junction bases left unmatched: 12. CDR1 and CDR2 from the germline V gene are SGHVS and FQNEAQ. The CDR3 runs to 17 residues. The CDR3 here is CASSARLVQGDNEKLFF. CDR3 DNA: TGTGCCAGCAGCGCCCGACTAGTACAGGGGGATAATGAAAAACTGTTTTTT.

In its sample, this clonotype was seen a few times. The chain is built from TRBV27 and TRBJ1-3; D not resolved. Germline CDR1 is MNHEY and CDR2 is SMNVEV (reference sequence). The V end was cut by 4 bases, the J end by 2 bases, with 9 bases between. There are 14 residues in the CDR3. DNA for the CDR3: TGTGCCAGCAGTTCGAGACAAGCTGGAAACACCATATATTTT. Its protein is CASSSRQAGNTIYF.

The V call is TRBV28, the J call TRBJ2-3; D is perhaps TRBD1 (6 bases). Between the trimmed V and J ends, which lost 8 bases and 3 bases, there was a span of 15 bases. This CDR3 contains 14 residues. CDR1 and CDR2 from the germline V gene are MDHEN and SYDVKM. This CDR3 reads CASGTDSNTDTQYF. The CDR3 DNA sequence: TGTGCCAGCGGTACGGACAGCAATACAGATACGCAGTATTTT.

The rearrangement links TRBV11-2 to TRBJ2-6; no clear D gene. CDR3 length: 10 residues. CDR1 is SGHAT, CDR2 FQNNGV, per germline. V lost 5 bases and J 12 bases, leaving 5 bases between the germline ends. The CDR3 protein is CASSGLVLTF. As DNA, the CDR3 is TGTGCCAGCAGCGGTCTCGTCCTGACTTTC. Filled out from reference TRBV11-2 and TRBJ2-6, the complete variable domain reads EAGVAQSPRYKIIEKRQSVAFWCNPISGHATLYWYQQILGQGPKLLIQFQNNGVVDDSQLPKDRFSAERLKGVDSTLKIQPAKLEDSAVYLCASSGLVLTFGAGSRLTVL.

The J gene is TRBJ2-1, the V gene TRBV7-2, with 11 bases lining up with TRBD2. CDR1 SGHTA and CDR2 FQGNSA come from the germline V gene. V lost 4 bases, J lost 3 bases, and 8 bases stayed unmatched. The CDR3 sequence is 17 residues long. The CDR3 is CASSSLASGGIYNEQFF. As DNA, the CDR3 is TGTGCCAGCAGCTCACTCGCTAGCGGGGGGATCTACAATGAGCAGTTCTTC. The whole variable domain, filled in from reference TRBV7-2 and TRBJ2-1, reads GAGVSQSPSNKVTEKGKDVELRCDPISGHTALYWYRQSLGQGLEFLIYFQGNSAPDKSGLPSDRFSAERTGGSVSTLTIQRTQQEDSAVYLCASSSLASGGIYNEQFFGPGTRLTVL.

This clonotype was detected only a few times. This rearrangement joins TRBV7-8 to TRBJ2-1, with a tentative D call TRBD1 (6 bases). V gave up 7 bases and J gave up 2 bases, with 12 bases separating them. The CDR3 spans 14 residues. Germline CDR1 and CDR2: SGHVS and FQNEAQ. CDR3 bases: TGTGCCAGCAAGACAGGCTTGACCTACAATGAGCAGTTCTTC. Its translation: CASKTGLTYNEQFF.

The CDR3 nucleotides are TGTGCCAGTGGAGGATACGAGCAGTACTTC. This gives the protein CASGGYEQYF. The J gene is TRBJ2-7, the V gene TRBV6-2 or TRBV6-3, with D possibly matching TRBD2 (5 bases). Germline V gives CDR1 MNHEY, CDR2 SVGEGT. Trimming left V 9 bases short and J 4 bases short, with 7 bases between. The CDR3 is 10 amino acids.

The chain employs TRBV5-1 and TRBJ2-3; 11 bases fit TRBD1. With 3 bases clipped from V and 0 bases from J, the junction kept 3 bases outside the gene matches. The germline V gene has CDR1 SGHRS and CDR2 YFSETQ. The CDR3 runs 16 residues. CDR3 DNA: TGCGCCAGCAGCTGGACAGGGGGCTTTAGCACAGATACGCAGTATTTT. Its translation: CASSWTGGFSTDTQYF.

A few counts support this clonotype. CDR3 sequence: CASSPPSGPGAETQYF. CDR3 DNA sequence: TGTGCCAGCAGCCCGCCTTCCGGGCCAGGGGCAGAGACCCAGTACTTC. V usage is TRBV7-6 and J usage is TRBJ2-5; D is perhaps TRBD1 (6 bases). V was cut by 5 bases and J by 4 bases, with 20 bases left in between. Germline CDR1 is SGHVS and CDR2 is FNYEAQ. The CDR3 runs 16 residues.

Many counts were recorded for this clonotype. The CDR3: CASSEAWGPYEQYF. In nucleotides, the CDR3 is TGTGCCAGCAGTGAAGCGTGGGGGCCCTACGAGCAGTACTTC. The V gene is TRBV6-1, the J gene TRBJ2-7, with D tentatively TRBD1 (6 bases). V lost 0 bases and J lost 2, with 8 bases in between. Germline V gives CDR1 MNHNS, CDR2 SASEGT. The CDR3 is 14 amino acids.

The gene calls are TRBV7-9 and TRBJ1-1; no reliable D call. Deletions cut 7 bases from V and 2 bases from J, with 14 bases between. The CDR3 length is 14 residues. Per the germline V gene, CDR1 is SEHNR and CDR2 is FQNEAQ (reference sequence). DNA of the CDR3: TGTGCCAGCACCCGACTAACAGCTAACACTGAAGCTTTCTTT. Translated, it gives CASTRLTANTEAFF.

The chain's CDR3 is CASSYGQGGNEQFF. Written as DNA, the CDR3 is TGTGCCAGCAGTTACGGACAGGGAGGCAATGAGCAGTTCTTC. V and J are TRBV6-1 and TRBJ2-1, with 8 bases identical to TRBD1. The CDR3 loop spans 14 amino acids. Germline V gives CDR1 MNHNS, CDR2 SASEGT. J was trimmed by 6 bases and V by 5 bases; bases with no gene match: 6.

The chain couples TRBV18 to TRBJ1-4; D is undetermined. The germline V gene has CDR1 KGHSH and CDR2 LQKENI. CDR3 length equals 13 residues. Trimming pared 2 bases from V and 7 bases from J, leaving 8 bases between. The CDR3 loop reads CASSPSAGEKLFF. In DNA, the CDR3 is TGTGCCAGCTCACCATCGGCGGGTGAAAAACTGTTTTTT.

This clonotype has a count of ten or more. The chain carries TRBV7-8 and TRBJ2-1, with D perhaps matching TRBD2 (6 bases). V lost 1 base and J lost 4, with 17 bases in between. Per the germline V gene, CDR1 is SGHVS and CDR2 is FQNEAQ. This CDR3 region has 17 residues. CDR3 residues: CASSLESPREVYNEQFF. The CDR3 coding sequence is TGTGCCAGCAGCTTAGAGTCTCCCAGGGAGGTTTACAATGAGCAGTTCTTC.

This chain connects TRBV6-8 to TRBJ2-1; D unresolved. CDR1 is MNHGY and CDR2 is SAAAGT in the germline V gene. The CDR3 runs 15 residues. The V end was cut by 6 bases, the J end by 8 bases, with 20 bases between. Here the CDR3 DNA reads TGTGCCAGCAGCTTTTACTCGGAGTCGTCGGATGAGCAGTTCTTC. This gives the protein CASSFYSESSDEQFF.

Turning to this clonotype: Given a much more abundant clone one base away, this may be a read error. The gene calls are TRBV7-2 and TRBJ2-3; 8 bases are a match to TRBD2. Per the germline V gene, CDR1 is SGHTA and CDR2 is FQGNSA. The CDR3 sequence is 15 residues long. Trimming took 3 bases from V and 2 from J; bases not matched to a gene: 4. CDR3 sequence: CASSLKRELTDTQYF. CDR3 coding DNA: TGTGCCAGCAGCTTGAAGCGGGAGCTCACAGATACGCAGTATTTT.

In this sample, this clonotype turned up a few times. The chain joins TRBV7-9 to TRBJ2-2; 9 bases line up with TRBD1. This CDR3 has 15 residues. Germline V gene lookup returns CDR1 SEHNR and CDR2 FQNEAQ (reference sequence). V trimming: 5 bases; J trimming: 7 bases; junction bases outside the gene matches: 8. In DNA form, the CDR3 reads TGTGCCAGCAGCGCGTGGACAGGGGCGGACGGGGAGCTGTTTTTT. Protein: CASSAWTGADGELFF.

J is TRBJ2-5 and V is TRBV20-1; D uncertain. Germline V gene sequence: CDR1 DFQATT, CDR2 SNEGSKA (reference sequence). This CDR3 contains 14 residues. V was cut by 0 bases and J by 2 bases, with 10 bases left in between. As DNA, the CDR3 is TGCAGTGCTAGAGATCCGGTGGGGCAAGAGACCCAGTACTTC. Translation: CSARDPVGQETQYF.